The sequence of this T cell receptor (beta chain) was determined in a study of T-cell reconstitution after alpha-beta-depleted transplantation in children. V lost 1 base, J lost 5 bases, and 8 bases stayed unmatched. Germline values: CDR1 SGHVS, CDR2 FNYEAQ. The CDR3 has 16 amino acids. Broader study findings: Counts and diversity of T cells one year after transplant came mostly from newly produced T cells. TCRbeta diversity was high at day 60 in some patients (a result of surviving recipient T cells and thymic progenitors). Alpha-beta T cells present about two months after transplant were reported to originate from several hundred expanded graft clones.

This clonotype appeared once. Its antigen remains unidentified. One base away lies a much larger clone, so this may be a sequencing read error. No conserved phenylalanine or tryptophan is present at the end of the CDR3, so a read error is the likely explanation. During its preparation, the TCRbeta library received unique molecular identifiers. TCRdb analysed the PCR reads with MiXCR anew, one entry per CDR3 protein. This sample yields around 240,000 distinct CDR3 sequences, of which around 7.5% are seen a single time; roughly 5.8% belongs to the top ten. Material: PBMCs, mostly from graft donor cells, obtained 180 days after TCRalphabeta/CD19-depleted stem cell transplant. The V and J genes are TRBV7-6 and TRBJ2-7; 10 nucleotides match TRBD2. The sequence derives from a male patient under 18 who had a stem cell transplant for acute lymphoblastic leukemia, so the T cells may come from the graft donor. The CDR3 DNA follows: TGTGCCAGCAGCTTAGGGGCGGGGACTAGCGCCGACGAGCAGTACTAC. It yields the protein CASSLGAGTSADEQYY.